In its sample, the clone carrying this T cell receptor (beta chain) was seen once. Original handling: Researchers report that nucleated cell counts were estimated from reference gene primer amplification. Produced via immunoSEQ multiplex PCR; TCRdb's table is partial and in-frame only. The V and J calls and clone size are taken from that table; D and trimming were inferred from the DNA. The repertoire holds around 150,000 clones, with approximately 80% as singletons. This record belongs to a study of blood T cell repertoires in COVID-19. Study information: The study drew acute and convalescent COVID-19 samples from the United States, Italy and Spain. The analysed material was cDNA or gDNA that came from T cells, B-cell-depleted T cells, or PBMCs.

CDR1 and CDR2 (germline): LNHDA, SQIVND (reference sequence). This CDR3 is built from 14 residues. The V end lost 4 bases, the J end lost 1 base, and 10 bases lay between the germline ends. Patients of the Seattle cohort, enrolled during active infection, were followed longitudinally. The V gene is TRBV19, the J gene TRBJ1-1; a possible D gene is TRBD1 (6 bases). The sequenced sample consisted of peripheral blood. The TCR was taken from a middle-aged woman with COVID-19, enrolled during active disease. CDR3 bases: TGTGCCAGTAGTAGGACAGAGAGGAACACTGAAGCTTTCTTT. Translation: CASSRTERNTEAFF. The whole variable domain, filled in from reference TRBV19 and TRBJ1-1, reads DGGITQSPKYLFRKEGQNVTLSCEQNLNHDAMYWYRQDPGQGLRLIYYSQIVNDFQKGDIAEGYSVSREKKESFPLTVTSAQKNPTAFYLCASSRTERNTEAFFGQGTRLTVV.